This entry describes one TCR beta chain. Clones were read by immunoSEQ multiplex PCR, and TCRdb kept only the in-frame ones, dropping some. The profile shows approximately 140,000 clones, under 90% of them singletons. Analysis merged second doses at about 4 or about 12 weeks. This entry belongs to a study of T cell responses to AZD1222 COVID-19 vaccine. Trimming shortened V by 2 bases and J by 3 bases, and 8 bases separated the two germline ends. CDR1 and CDR2 (germline): SGHTA, FQGNSA. CDR3 length: 13 residues. This TCR came from an adult who received the AZD1222 COVID-19 vaccine. Source: peripheral blood, taken 28 days after the second AZD1222 dose. The chain has TRBV7-2 and TRBJ2-7, with D uncertain. CDR3 amino acids: CASSLTPSYEQYF. The CDR3 bases are TGTGCCAGCAGCTTAACCCCGAGCTACGAGCAGTACTTC.